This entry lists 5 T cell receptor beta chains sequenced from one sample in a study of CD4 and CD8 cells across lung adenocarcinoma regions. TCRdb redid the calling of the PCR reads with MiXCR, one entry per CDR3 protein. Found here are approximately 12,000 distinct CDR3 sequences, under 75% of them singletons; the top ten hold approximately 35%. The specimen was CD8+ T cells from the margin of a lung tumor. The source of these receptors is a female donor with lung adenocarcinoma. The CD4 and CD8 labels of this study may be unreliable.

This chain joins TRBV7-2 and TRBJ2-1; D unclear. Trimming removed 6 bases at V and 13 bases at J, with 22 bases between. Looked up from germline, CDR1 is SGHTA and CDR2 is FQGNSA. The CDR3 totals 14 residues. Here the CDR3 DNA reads TGTGCCAGCAGGGCTGCGGATATATTGGAGACCCAGTTCTTC. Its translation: CASRAADILETQFF. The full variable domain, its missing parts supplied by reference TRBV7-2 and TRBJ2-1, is GAGVSQSPSNKVTEKGKDVELRCDPISGHTALYWYRQSLGQGLEFLIYFQGNSAPDKSGLPSDRFSAERTGGSVSTLTIQRTQQEDSAVYLCASRAADILETQFFGPGTRLTVL.

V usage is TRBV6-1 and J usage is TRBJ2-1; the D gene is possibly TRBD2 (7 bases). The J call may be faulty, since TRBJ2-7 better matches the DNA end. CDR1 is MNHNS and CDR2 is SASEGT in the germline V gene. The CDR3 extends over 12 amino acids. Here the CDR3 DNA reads TGTGCCAGCGGGAGGGGGTATGGCGAGCAGTACTTC. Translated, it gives CASGRGYGEQYF.

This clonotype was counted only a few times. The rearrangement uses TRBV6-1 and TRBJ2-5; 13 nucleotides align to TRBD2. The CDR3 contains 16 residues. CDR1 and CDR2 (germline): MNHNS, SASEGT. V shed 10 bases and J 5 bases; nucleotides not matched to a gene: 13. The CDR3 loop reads CATTLGLAGVSETQYF. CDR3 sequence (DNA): TGTGCCACGACCCTCGGACTAGCGGGAGTTTCCGAGACCCAGTACTTC.

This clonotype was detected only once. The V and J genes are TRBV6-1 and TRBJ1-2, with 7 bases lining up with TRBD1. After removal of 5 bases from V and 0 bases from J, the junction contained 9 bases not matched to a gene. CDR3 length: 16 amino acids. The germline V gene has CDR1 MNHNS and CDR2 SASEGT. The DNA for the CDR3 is TGTGCCAGCAGTATGAGACAGGGCGAAGCTAACTATGGCTACACCTTC. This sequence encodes CASSMRQGEANYGYTF.

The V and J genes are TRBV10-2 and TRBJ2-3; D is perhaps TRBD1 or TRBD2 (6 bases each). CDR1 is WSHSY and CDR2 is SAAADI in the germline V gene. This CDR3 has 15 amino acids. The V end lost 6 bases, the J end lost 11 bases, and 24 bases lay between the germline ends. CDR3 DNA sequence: TGCGCCAGCAGAGCGGTGCCGGGGGCCAAAAACATGCAGTATTTT. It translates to CASRAVPGAKNMQYF.